This record covers a single TCR beta chain. CDR3 length: 16 residues. Trimming took 1 base from V and 8 from J, leaving 20 bases between them. Looked up from germline, CDR1 is MNHEY and CDR2 is SMNVEV (reference sequence). Template material for amplifying TCR beta CDR3 regions consisted of RNA transcripts. The HTBI set primed first-round TCR CDR3 RT-PCR. TCRdb re-called the multiplex PCR reads with MiXCR, one entry per CDR3 protein. The table shows around 530,000 distinct CDR3 sequences, with 17% occurring only once. Criteria for exclusion of patients were uncontrolled infection, other autoimmune disease, pregnancy or lactation. The data originate from a study of T cells in Graves' hyperthyroidism and ophthalmopathy.

The rearrangement uses TRBV27 and TRBJ1-2, with no clear D. Specimen: blood. This clonotype was obtained from a woman aged 18 to 35 with Graves' ophthalmopathy. For the CDR3, the DNA is TGTGCCAGCAGTTTATTCCAGAGAGGTGTTTATGTGGGCTACACCTTC. It codes for CASSLFQRGVYVGYTF.